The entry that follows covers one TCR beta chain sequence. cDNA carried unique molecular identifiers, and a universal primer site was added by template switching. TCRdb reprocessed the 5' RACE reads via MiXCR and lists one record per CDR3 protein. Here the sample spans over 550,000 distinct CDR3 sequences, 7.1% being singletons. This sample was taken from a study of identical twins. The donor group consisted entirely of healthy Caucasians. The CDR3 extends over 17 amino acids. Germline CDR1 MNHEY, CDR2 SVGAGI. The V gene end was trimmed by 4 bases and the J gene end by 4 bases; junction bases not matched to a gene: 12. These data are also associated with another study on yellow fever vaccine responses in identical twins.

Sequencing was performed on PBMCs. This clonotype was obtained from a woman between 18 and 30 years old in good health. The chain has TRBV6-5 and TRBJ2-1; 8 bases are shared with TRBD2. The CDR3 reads CASSSVEAGELYNEQFF. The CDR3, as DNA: TGTGCCAGCAGTTCGGTAGAAGCGGGAGAACTGTACAATGAGCAGTTCTTC.